This record covers a single TCR beta chain. The sample originates from a study of blood T cell repertoires in COVID-19. Study-wide context: Sites across the United States, Italy and Spain contributed samples from acute and convalescent COVID-19.

The protocol was immunoSEQ multiplex PCR, while the TCRdb copy is restricted to in-frame clones and leaves out a portion. Seen here are about 210,000 clones, just under 85% observed once, and the top ten hold less than 8%. This TCR derives from a woman in her fifties or sixties with active or convalescent COVID-19. Sample: peripheral blood.

This CDR3 reads CASSLTNEQYF. CDR3 bases: TGTGCCAGCAGTTTAACTAACGAGCAGTACTTC. V gene TRBV12-3 or TRBV12-4 combines with J gene TRBJ2-7, with D uncertain. This CDR3 region has 11 residues. V was clipped by 2 bases and J by 5 bases, with 4 bases between them.